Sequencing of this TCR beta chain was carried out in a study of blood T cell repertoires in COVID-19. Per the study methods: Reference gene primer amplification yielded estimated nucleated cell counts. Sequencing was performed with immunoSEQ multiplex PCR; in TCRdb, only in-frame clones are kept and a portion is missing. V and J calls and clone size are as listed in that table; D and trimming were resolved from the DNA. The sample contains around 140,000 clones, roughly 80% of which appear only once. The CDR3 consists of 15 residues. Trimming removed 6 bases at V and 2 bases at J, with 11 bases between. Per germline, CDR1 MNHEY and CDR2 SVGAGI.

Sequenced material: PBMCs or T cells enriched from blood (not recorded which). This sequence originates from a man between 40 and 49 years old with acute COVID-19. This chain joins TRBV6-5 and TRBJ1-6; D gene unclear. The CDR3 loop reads CASRQREAYNSPLHF. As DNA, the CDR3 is TGTGCCAGCAGGCAGAGGGAGGCCTATAATTCACCCCTCCACTTT.